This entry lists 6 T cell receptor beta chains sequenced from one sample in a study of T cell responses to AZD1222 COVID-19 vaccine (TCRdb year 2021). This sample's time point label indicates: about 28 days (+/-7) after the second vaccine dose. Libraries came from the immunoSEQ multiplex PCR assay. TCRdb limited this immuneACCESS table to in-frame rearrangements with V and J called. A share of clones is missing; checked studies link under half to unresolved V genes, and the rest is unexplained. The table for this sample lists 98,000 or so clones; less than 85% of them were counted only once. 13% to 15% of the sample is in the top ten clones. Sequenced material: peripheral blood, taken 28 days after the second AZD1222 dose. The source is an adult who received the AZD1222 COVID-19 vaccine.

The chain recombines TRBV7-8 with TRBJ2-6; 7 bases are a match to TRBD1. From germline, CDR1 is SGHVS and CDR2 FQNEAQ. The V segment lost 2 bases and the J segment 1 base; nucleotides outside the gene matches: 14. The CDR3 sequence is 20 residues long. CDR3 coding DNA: TGTGCCAGCAGCTTAATTAGGCCGGGACAGCGATCTTCTGGGGCCAACGTCCTGACTTTC. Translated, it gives CASSLIRPGQRSSGANVLTF.

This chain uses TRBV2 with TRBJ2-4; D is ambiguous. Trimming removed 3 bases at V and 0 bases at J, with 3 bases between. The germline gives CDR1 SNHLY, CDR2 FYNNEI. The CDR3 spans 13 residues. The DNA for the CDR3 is TGTGCCAGCAGTGACGTAGCCAAAAACATTCAGTACTTC. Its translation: CASSDVAKNIQYF. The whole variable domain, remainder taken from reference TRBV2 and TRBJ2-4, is EPEVTQTPSHQVTQMGQEVILRCVPISNHLYFYWYRQILGQKVEFLVSFYNNEISEKSEIFDDQFSVERPDGSNFTLKIRSTKLEDSAMYFCASSDVAKNIQYFGAGTRLSVL.

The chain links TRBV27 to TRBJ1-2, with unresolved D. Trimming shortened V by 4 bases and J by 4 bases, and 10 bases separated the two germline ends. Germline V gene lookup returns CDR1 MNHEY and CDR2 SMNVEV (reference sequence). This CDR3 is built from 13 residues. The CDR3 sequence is CASSSPRSYGYTF. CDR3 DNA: TGTGCCAGCAGTTCCCCCAGAAGCTATGGCTACACCTTC.

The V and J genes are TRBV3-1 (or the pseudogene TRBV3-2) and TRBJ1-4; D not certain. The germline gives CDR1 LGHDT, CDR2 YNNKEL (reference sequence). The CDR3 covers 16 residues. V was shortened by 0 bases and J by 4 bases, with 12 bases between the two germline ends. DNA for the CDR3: TGTGCCAGCAGCCAAGATCTGGCGGCGGGTAATGAAAAACTGTTTTTT. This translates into CASSQDLAAGNEKLFF.

CDR3 loop: CASEGANTGELFF. The CDR3, as DNA: TGCGCCAGCGAAGGGGCGAACACCGGGGAGCTGTTTTTT. The chain joins TRBV4-1 to TRBJ2-2, with D perhaps TRBD1 (5 bases). This CDR3 is built from 13 residues. Germline lookup yields CDR1 MGHRA and CDR2 YSYEKL. Between the trimmed V and J ends, which lost 8 bases and 0 bases, there was a span of 7 bases.

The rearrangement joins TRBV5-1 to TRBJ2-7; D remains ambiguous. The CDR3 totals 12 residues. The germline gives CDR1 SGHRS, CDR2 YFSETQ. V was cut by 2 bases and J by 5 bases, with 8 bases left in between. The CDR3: CASSFERDEQYF. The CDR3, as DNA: TGCGCCAGCAGCTTCGAACGAGACGAGCAGTACTTC.